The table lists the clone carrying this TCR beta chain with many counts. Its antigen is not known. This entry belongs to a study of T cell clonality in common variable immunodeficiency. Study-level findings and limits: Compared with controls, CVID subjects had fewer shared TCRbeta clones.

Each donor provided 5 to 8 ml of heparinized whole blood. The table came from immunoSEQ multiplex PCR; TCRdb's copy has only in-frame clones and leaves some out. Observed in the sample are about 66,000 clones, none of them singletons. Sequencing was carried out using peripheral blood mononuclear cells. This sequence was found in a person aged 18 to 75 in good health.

Incomplete CDR3 DNA: TGTGCCAGCAGCCCCAGGGGAGACACTGAA. Residues: CASSPRGDTE. The full CDR3 protein reads CASSPRGDTEAFF. This chain uses TRBV7-2 with TRBJ1-1; D perhaps matches TRBD1 (6 bases). The read stops 3 residues short of the end of the CDR3; the missing end is completed from the germline J gene. Germline V gives CDR1 SGHTA, CDR2 FQGNSA. Trimming took off 5 bases at V and 3 bases at J, with 10 bases between the two ends. The CDR3 consists of 13 residues.